These T cell receptor beta chains were read from a single sample in a study of cytomegalovirus exposure and HLA in healthy donors. Clones were sequenced by immunoSEQ multiplex PCR, and TCRdb holds only the in-frame ones, with some missing. This sample's table has about 210,000 clones. The sample comprised PBMCs. The source of these receptors is a woman aged 25 to 39 in good health and CMV-seropositive. CDR3s include the opening cysteine and the closing phenylalanine or tryptophan. A D gene is named only where the DNA matches it firmly.

J: TRBJ2-7
D: TRBD2
V: TRBV4-3
CDR3: CASSTRLAGDYEQYF
DNA: TGCGCCAGCAGCACCAGACTAGCGGGAGACTACGAGCAGTACTTC

J: TRBJ1-2
D: -
V: TRBV19
CDR3: CASSIQTGPNYGYTF
DNA: TGTGCCAGTAGTATCCAGACAGGCCCTAACTATGGCTACACCTTC

J: TRBJ2-1
D: TRBD1
V: TRBV4-1
CDR3: CASSPLLDRGLNEQFF
DNA: TGCGCCAGCAGCCCGCTGTTGGACAGGGGATTGAATGAGCAGTTCTTC

J: TRBJ2-7
D: -
V: TRBV25-1
CDR3: CAVQGGPLAYEQYF
DNA: TGTGCCGTACAGGGGGGGCCCTTAGCTTACGAGCAGTACTTC

J: TRBJ1-4
D: -
V: TRBV5-6
CDR3: CASSFSPDLYATNEKLFF
DNA: TGTGCCAGCAGCTTTAGCCCGGATTTGTATGCAACTAATGAAAAACTGTTTTTT

J: TRBJ1-4
D: -
V: TRBV6-5
CDR3: CASRLLEGSSEKLFF
DNA: TGTGCCAGCAGATTACTAGAAGGGTCGAGTGAAAAACTGTTTTTT

J: TRBJ1-2
D: -
V: TRBV27
CDR3: CASTQKTGLVYGYTF
DNA: TGTGCCAGCACCCAAAAGACAGGCTTGGTCTATGGCTACACCTTC

J: TRBJ1-4
D: -
V: TRBV7-6
CDR3: CASSFGGRREKLFF
DNA: TGTGCCAGCAGCTTCGGGGGGAGACGAGAAAAACTGTTTTTT

J: TRBJ1-4
D: -
V: TRBV7-9
CDR3: CASTTYFGDFEKLFF
DNA: TGTGCCAGCACCACGTATTTCGGGGATTTTGAAAAACTGTTTTTT

J: TRBJ2-7
D: TRBD2
V: TRBV2
CDR3: CASSVGGTRSAYEQYF
DNA: TGTGCCAGCAGCGTGGGTGGGACTAGAAGTGCCTACGAGCAGTACTTC

J: TRBJ2-7
D: TRBD2
V: TRBV5-6
CDR3: CASSAWTSGHIYEQYF
DNA: TGTGCCAGCAGCGCTTGGACTAGCGGTCATATCTACGAGCAGTACTTC

J: TRBJ1-3
D: -
V: TRBV11-2
CDR3: CASSPRIGNTIYF
DNA: TGTGCCAGCAGCCCCCGTATCGGGAACACCATATATTTT

J: TRBJ2-7
D: -
V: TRBV4-3
CDR3: CASSRRGPSGIDEQYF
DNA: TGCGCCAGCAGCCGAAGAGGGCCTTCAGGAATCGACGAGCAGTACTTC

J: TRBJ1-2
D: TRBD1
V: TRBV30
CDR3: CAWGQTGVWDGYTF
DNA: TGTGCCTGGGGGCAGACAGGGGTTTGGGATGGCTACACCTTC

J: TRBJ1-3
D: -
V: TRBV5-1
CDR3: CASSSRGGNTIYF
DNA: TGCGCCAGCAGCTCCAGGGGCGGAAACACCATATATTTT

J: TRBJ2-1
D: TRBD2
V: TRBV7-9
CDR3: CASSMWTGGTGPRNEQFF
DNA: TGTGCCAGCAGCATGTGGACGGGAGGTACCGGTCCCCGCAATGAGCAGTTCTTC

J: TRBJ2-1
D: TRBD1
V: TRBV5-1
CDR3: CASSMDRENEQFF
DNA: TGCGCCAGCAGCATGGACAGGGAAAATGAGCAGTTCTTC

J: TRBJ2-2
D: -
V: TRBV9
CDR3: CASSASGELFF
DNA: TGTGCCAGCAGCGCTTCGGGGGAGCTGTTTTTT

J: TRBJ2-6
D: -
V: TRBV4-1
CDR3: CASSQDTGSGANVLTF
DNA: TGCGCCAGCAGCCAAGATACGGGCTCTGGGGCCAACGTCCTGACTTTC

J: TRBJ2-2
D: TRBD1
V: TRBV5-1
CDR3: CASNPGTAWAGELFF
DNA: TGCGCCAGCAATCCGGGGACAGCTTGGGCCGGGGAGCTGTTTTTT

J: TRBJ2-5
D: -
V: TRBV9
CDR3: CASSLGTLETQYF
DNA: TGTGCCAGCAGCCTAGGGACACTCGAGACCCAGTACTTC

J: TRBJ2-3
D: -
V: TRBV5-1
CDR3: CASGPSTDTQYF
DNA: TGCGCCAGCGGCCCAAGCACAGATACGCAGTATTTT

J: TRBJ2-7
D: -
V: TRBV30
CDR3: CAWSVNGANEQYF
DNA: TGTGCCTGGAGTGTAAATGGGGCTAACGAGCAGTACTTC

J: TRBJ2-3
D: -
V: TRBV10-1
CDR3: CASSKQGTDTQYF
DNA: TGCGCCAGCAGTAAACAGGGCACAGATACGCAGTATTTT

J: TRBJ2-7
D: -
V: TRBV28
CDR3: CASRSGTRVSYEQYF
DNA: TGTGCCAGCAGATCCGGGACACGAGTTTCCTACGAGCAGTACTTC

J: TRBJ1-2
D: TRBD1
V: TRBV14
CDR3: CASSQTGQGRRGYTF
DNA: TGTGCCAGCAGCCAAACCGGACAGGGGCGTAGGGGCTACACCTTC

J: TRBJ2-1
D: TRBD2
V: TRBV6-1
CDR3: CASSGGWAGGPNEQFF
DNA: TGTGCCAGCAGTGGAGGATGGGCGGGGGGGCCGAATGAGCAGTTCTTC

J: TRBJ2-3
D: TRBD2
V: TRBV19
CDR3: CASGTSGSGYTQYF
DNA: TGTGCCAGTGGGACTAGCGGGAGTGGGTATACGCAGTATTTT

J: TRBJ2-3
D: -
V: TRBV14
CDR3: CASSPRAGTQYF
DNA: TGTGCCAGCAGCCCGAGGGCGGGTACGCAGTATTTT

J: TRBJ1-5
D: -
V: TRBV29-1
CDR3: CSVGNYSNQPQHF
DNA: TGCAGCGTTGGTAACTATAGCAATCAGCCCCAGCATTTT

J: TRBJ2-5
D: -
V: TRBV6-1
CDR3: CASSLTFQETQYF
DNA: TGTGCCAGCAGTTTGACTTTCCAAGAGACCCAGTACTTC

J: TRBJ1-5
D: TRBD1
V: TRBV28
CDR3: CASRPGPGQVNQPQHF
DNA: TGTGCCAGCAGACCCGGACCGGGACAGGTCAATCAGCCCCAGCATTTT

J: TRBJ1-1
D: -
V: TRBV4-2
CDR3: CASSRRENTEAFF
DNA: TGTGCCAGCAGCCGGCGGGAGAACACTGAAGCTTTCTTT

J: TRBJ2-1
D: TRBD2
V: TRBV7-8
CDR3: CASSLVGGYYNEQFF
DNA: TGTGCCAGCAGCTTAGTGGGGGGGTACTACAATGAGCAGTTCTTC